This TCR beta chain was observed in a study of liver allograft versus peripheral blood T cells. Whole-study context: In transplanted livers, T cell receptor repertoires were compared with those found in the recipients' peripheral blood.

MiXCR, applied by TCRdb to the reads, yields one record per CDR3 protein. Of roughly 9,200 distinct CDR3 sequences in the sample, about 25% are singletons; the top ten hold almost 8.5%. This clonotype is deemed medium-sized. The antigen is not known. With 2 bases removed from V and 1 base from J, the gap between germline ends came to 17 bases. The length of the CDR3 is 17 residues. CDR1 is KGHSH and CDR2 is LQKENI in the germline V gene. Findings and caveats of the study: T cell receptor repertoires inside liver allografts reportedly differed from those in peripheral blood.

The sequence came from a human patient who had a liver transplant. These T cells may partly come from the graft donor. The rearrangement uses TRBV18 and TRBJ1-1; no reliable D call. CDR3 protein: CASSPYSTGLGNTEAFF. The CDR3 DNA reads as TGTGCCAGCTCACCATACTCGACCGGGTTGGGGAACACTGAAGCTTTCTTT.